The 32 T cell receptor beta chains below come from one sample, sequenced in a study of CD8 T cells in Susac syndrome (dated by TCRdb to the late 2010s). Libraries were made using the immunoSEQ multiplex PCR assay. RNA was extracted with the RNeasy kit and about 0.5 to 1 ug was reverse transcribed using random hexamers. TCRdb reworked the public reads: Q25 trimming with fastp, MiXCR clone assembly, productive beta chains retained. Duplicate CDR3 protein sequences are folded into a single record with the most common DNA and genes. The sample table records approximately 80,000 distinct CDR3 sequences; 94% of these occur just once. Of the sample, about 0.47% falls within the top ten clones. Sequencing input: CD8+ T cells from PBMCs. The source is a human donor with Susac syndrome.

CDR3: CASGSGLSETQYF. In DNA, the CDR3 is TGTGCTAGTGGTTCAGGACTTTCGGAGACCCAGTACTTC. The chain is built from TRBV12-5 and TRBJ2-5; a possible D gene is TRBD2 (5 bases). Germline CDR1 LGHNT, CDR2 FRNRAP. The CDR3 is made up of 13 amino acids. V lost 4 bases and J lost 5, with 11 bases in between.

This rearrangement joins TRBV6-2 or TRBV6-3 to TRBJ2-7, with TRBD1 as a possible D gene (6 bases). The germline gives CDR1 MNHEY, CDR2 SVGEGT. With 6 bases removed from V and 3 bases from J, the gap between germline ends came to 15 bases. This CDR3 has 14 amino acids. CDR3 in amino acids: CASSPNRELYEQYF. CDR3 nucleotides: TGTGCCAGCAGCCCCAACAGGGAACTCTACGAGCAGTACTTC.

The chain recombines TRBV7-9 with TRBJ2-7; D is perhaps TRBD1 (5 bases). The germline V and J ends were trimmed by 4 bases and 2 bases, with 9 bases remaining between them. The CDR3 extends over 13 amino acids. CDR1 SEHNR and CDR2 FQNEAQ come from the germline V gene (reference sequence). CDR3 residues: CASSSRGTYEQYF. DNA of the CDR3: TGTGCCAGCAGCTCTAGGGGCACCTACGAGCAGTACTTC. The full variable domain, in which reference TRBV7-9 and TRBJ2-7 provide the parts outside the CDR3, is DTGVSQNPRHKITKRGQNVTFRCDPISEHNRLYWYRQTLGQGPEFLTYFQNEAQLEKSRLLSDRFSAERPKGSFSTLEIQRTEQGDSAMYLCASSSRGTYEQYFGPGTRLTVT.

The DNA for the CDR3 is TGTGCCAGCAGTTTTCGAGCGGAACAAGAGACCCAGTACTTC. Amino acid sequence: CASSFRAEQETQYF. V is TRBV12-3 or TRBV12-4 and J is TRBJ2-5, with D perhaps matching TRBD2 (5 bases). The CDR3 is 14 residues long. Trimming stripped 3 bases from V and 2 bases from J, with 10 bases between.

The CDR3, as DNA: TGTGCCAGCAGTAGAGGACTAGCGGTCCGCGATGAGCAGTTCTTC. It codes for CASSRGLAVRDEQFF. The chain carries TRBV2 and TRBJ2-1; 10 bases are a match to TRBD2. This CDR3 contains 15 residues. Trimming cost V 5 bases and J 8 bases; bases outside gene matches: 9. Germline CDR1 and CDR2: SNHLY and FYNNEI.

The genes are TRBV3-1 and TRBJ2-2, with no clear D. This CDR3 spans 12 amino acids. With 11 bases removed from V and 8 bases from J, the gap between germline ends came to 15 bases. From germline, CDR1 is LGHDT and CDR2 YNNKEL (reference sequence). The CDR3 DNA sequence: TGTGCCTCCCGACATTATGGGGGGGAGCTGTTTTTT. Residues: CASRHYGGELFF.

This chain's CDR3 is CASSLLGPAGANVLTF. In nucleotides, the CDR3 is TGTGCCAGCAGTTTACTGGGCCCGGCGGGGGCCAACGTCCTGACTTTC. The V gene is TRBV12-3 or TRBV12-4, the J gene TRBJ2-6; unclear D gene. V dropped 2 bases and J dropped 4 bases, with 12 bases sitting between them. The CDR3 spans 16 residues.

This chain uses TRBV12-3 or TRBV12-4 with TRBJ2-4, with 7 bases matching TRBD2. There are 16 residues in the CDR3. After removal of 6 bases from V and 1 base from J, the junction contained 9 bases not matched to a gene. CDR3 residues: CASSQSSGAAKNIQYF. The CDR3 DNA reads TGTGCCAGCAGCCAATCTAGCGGCGCGGCCAAAAACATTCAGTACTTC.

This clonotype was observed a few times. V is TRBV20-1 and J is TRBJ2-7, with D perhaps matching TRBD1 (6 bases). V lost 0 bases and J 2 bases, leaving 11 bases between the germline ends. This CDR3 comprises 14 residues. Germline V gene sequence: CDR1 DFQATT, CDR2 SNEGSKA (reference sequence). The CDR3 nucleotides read TGCAGTGCTAGAGATATGGACAGAGCCTACGAGCAGTACTTC. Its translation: CSARDMDRAYEQYF.

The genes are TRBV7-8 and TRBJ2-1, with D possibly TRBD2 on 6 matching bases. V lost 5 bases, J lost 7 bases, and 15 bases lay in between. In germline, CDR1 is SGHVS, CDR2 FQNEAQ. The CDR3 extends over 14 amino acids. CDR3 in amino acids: CASSIRLVQNEQFF. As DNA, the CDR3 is TGTGCCAGCAGCATAAGACTAGTTCAGAATGAGCAGTTCTTC. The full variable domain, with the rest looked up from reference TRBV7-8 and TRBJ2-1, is GAGVSQSPRYKVAKRGQDVALRCDPISGHVSLFWYQQALGQGPEFLTYFQNEAQLDKSGLPSDRFFAERPEGSVSTLKIQRTQQEDSAVYLCASSIRLVQNEQFFGPGTRLTVL.

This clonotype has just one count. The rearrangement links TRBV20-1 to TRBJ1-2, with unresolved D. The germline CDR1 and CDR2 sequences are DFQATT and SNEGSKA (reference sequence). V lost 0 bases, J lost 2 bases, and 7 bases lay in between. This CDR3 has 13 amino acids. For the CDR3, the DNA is TGCAGTGCTAGAGATGGAGACAACTATGGCTACACCTTC. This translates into CSARDGDNYGYTF.

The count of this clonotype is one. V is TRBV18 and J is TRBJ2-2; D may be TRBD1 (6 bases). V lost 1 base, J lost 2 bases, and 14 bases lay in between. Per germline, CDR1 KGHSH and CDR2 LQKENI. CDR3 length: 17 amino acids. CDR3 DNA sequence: TGTGCCAGCTCACCACTAGGAGACAGGAGAAACACCGGGGAGCTGTTTTTT. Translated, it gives CASSPLGDRRNTGELFF.

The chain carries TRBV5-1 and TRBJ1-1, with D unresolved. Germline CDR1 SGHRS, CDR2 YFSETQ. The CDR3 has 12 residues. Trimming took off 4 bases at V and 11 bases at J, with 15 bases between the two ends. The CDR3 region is CASSGGEPGAFF. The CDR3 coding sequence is TGCGCCAGCAGCGGTGGAGAACCTGGGGCTTTCTTT.

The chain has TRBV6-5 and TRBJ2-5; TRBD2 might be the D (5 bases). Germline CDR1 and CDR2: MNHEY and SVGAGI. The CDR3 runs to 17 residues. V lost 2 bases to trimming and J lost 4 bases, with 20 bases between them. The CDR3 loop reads CASSYPRVGAGRETQYF. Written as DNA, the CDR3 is TGTGCCAGCAGTTACCCGAGGGTAGGAGCTGGGCGAGAGACCCAGTACTTC.

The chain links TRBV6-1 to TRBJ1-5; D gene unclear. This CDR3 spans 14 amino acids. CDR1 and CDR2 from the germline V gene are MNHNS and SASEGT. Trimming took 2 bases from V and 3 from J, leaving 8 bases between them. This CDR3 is CASSERPINQPQHF. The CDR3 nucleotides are TGTGCCAGCAGTGAACGGCCTATCAATCAGCCCCAGCATTTT.

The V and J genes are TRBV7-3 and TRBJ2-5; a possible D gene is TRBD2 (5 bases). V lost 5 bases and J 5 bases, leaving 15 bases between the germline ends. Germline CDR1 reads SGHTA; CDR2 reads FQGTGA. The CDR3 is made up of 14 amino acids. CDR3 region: CASSHSRRWETQYF. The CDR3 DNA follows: TGTGCCAGCAGCCACAGCCGGAGGTGGGAGACCCAGTACTTC.

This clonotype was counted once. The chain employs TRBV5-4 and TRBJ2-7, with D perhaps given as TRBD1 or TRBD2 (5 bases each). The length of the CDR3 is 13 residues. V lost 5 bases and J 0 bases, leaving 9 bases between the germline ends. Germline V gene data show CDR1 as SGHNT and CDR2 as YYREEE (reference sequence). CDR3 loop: CASRGTDSYEQYF. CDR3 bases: TGTGCCAGCAGAGGGACGGACTCCTACGAGCAGTACTTC.

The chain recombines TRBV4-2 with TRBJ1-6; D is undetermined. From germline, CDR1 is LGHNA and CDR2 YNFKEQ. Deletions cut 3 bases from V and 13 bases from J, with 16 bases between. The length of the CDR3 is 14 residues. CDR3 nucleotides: TGTGCCAGCAGCCAGAGTATCGAAGGTTCCCCCCTCCACTTT. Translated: CASSQSIEGSPLHF.

The CDR3 sequence is CASSFAGNNEQFF. DNA of the CDR3: TGTGCCAGCAGTTTCGCAGGCAACAATGAGCAGTTCTTC. The rearrangement links TRBV27 to TRBJ2-1; D not resolved. Germline V gives CDR1 MNHEY, CDR2 SMNVEV (reference sequence). Trimming removed 3 bases at V and 5 bases at J, with 8 bases between. CDR3 size: 13 residues.

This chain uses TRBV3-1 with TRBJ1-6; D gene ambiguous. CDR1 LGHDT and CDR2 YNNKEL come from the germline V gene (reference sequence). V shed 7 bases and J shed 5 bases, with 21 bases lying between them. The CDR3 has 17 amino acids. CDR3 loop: CASTARPIIHHNSPLHF. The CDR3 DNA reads TGTGCCAGCACTGCGCGTCCCATCATACATCATAATTCACCCCTCCACTTT.

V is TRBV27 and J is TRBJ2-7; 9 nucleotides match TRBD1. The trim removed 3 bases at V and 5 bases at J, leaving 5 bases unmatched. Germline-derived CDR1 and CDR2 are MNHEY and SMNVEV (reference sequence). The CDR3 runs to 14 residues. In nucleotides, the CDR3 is TGTGCCAGCAGTTTTGGAACAGGGGGCGACGAGCAGTACTTC. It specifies CASSFGTGGDEQYF.

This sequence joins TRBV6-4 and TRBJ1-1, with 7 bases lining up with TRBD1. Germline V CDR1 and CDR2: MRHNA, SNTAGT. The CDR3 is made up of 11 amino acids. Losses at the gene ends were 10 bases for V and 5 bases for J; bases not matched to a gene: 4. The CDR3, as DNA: TGTGCCACCCGACAGGGAACTGAAGCTTTCTTT. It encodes CATRQGTEAFF.

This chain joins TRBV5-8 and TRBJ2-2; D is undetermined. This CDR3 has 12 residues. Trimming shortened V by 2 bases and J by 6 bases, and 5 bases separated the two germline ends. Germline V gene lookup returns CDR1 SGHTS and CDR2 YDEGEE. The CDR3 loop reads CASSFGAGELFF. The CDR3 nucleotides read TGTGCCAGCAGCTTTGGGGCCGGGGAGCTGTTTTTT.

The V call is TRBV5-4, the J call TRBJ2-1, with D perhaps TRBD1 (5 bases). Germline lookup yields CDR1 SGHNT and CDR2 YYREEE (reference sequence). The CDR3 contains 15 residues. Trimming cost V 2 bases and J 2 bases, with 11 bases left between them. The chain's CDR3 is CASSFARVTYNEQFF. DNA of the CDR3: TGTGCCAGCAGCTTCGCCAGGGTGACCTACAATGAGCAGTTCTTC.

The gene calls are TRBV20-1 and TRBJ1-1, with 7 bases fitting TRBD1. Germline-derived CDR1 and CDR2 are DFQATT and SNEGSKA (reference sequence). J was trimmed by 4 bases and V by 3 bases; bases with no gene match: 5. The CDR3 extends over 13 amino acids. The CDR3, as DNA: TGCAGTGCTAGGACGACAGGGTTCACTGAAGCTTTCTTT. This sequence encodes CSARTTGFTEAFF.

As DNA, the CDR3 is TGTGCCAGCAGCAACCGGGACAAAACCTACGAGCAGTACTTC. Its translation: CASSNRDKTYEQYF. V is TRBV13 and J is TRBJ2-7; maybe TRBD1 (6 bases). The germline V and J ends were trimmed by 5 bases and 2 bases, with 13 bases remaining between them. This CDR3 is built from 14 residues. Germline CDR1 is PRHDT and CDR2 is FYEKMQ (reference sequence).

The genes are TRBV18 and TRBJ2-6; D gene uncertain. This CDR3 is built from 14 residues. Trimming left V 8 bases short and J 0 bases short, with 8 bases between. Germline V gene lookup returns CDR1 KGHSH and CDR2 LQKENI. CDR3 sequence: CASLPPSGANVLTF. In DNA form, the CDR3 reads TGTGCCAGCCTTCCACCCTCTGGGGCCAACGTCCTGACTTTC.

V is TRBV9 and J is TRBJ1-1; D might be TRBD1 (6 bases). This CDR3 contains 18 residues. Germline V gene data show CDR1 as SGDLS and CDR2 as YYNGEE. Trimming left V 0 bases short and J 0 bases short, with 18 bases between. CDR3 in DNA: TGTGCCAGCAGCGTAGTATCGGGGGCGTACGCTGTGAACACTGAAGCTTTCTTT. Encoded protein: CASSVVSGAYAVNTEAFF.

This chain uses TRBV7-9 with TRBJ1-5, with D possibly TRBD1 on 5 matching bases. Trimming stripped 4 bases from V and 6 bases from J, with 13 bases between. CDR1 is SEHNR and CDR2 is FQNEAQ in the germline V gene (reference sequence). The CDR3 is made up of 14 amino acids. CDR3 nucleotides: TGTGCCAGCAGCTCTGGGGGTAGGGGTCAGCCCCAGCATTTT. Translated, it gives CASSSGGRGQPQHF.

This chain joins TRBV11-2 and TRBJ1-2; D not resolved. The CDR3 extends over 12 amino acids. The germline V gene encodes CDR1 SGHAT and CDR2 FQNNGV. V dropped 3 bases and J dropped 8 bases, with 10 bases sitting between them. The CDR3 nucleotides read TGTGCCAGCAGCTTCGGCCCCTTCGGCTACACCTTC. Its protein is CASSFGPFGYTF.

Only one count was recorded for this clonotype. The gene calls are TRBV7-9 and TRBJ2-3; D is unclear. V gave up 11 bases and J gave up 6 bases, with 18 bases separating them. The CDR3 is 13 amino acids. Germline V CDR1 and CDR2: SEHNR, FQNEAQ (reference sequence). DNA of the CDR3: TGTGCCGGAATTAAACCACTGGAGGATACGCAGTATTTT. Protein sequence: CAGIKPLEDTQYF.

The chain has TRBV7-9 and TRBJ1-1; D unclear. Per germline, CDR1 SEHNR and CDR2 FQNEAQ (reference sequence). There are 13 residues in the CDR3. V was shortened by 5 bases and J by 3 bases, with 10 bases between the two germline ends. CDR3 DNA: TGTGCCAGCAGCCCCCCTTATGACACTGAAGCTTTCTTT. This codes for CASSPPYDTEAFF. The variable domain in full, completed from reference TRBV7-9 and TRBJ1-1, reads DTGVSQNPRHKITKRGQNVTFRCDPISEHNRLYWYRQTLGQGPEFLTYFQNEAQLEKSRLLSDRFSAERPKGSFSTLEIQRTEQGDSAMYLCASSPPYDTEAFFGQGTRLTVV.